The source of this TCR beta chain is a study of cytomegalovirus exposure and HLA in healthy donors. There were likely unrecorded immune exposures, though donors were nominally healthy when sampled. The trim removed 6 bases at V and 4 bases at J, leaving 6 bases unmatched. The CDR3 spans 13 residues. CDR1 SQVTM and CDR2 ANQGSEA come from the germline V gene. Whole-study results and caveats: With further analysis later on, most CMV-associated TCR beta chains appeared HLA-restricted.

60 Vbeta and 13 Jbeta primers were used in PCR. Here immunoSEQ multiplex PCR was the method, and the copy in TCRdb shows in-frame clones only, minus some. The table includes 85,000 to 100,000 clones, 79% detected once. Details on this clone: Its target is unknown.

Sequenced input: PBMCs. The chain couples TRBV29-1 to TRBJ1-5; TRBD1 aligns across 7 bases. This clonotype was obtained from a male donor in good health and CMV-seropositive. The DNA of the CDR3 is TGCAGCGTCCGGGACAGTTTTAATCAGCCCCAGCATTTT. Protein: CSVRDSFNQPQHF. Together with reference TRBV29-1 and TRBJ1-5, the CDR3 gives the full variable domain: SAVISQKPSRDICQRGTSLTIQCQVDSQVTMMFWYRQQPGQSLTLIATANQGSEATYESGFVIDKFPISRPNLTFSTLTVSNMSPEDSSIYLCSVRDSFNQPQHFGDGTRLSIL.